Listed below are T cell receptor beta chains from one sample, sequenced in a study of T cells in Graves' hyperthyroidism and ophthalmopathy. TCRdb reanalysed the multiplex PCR reads using MiXCR and keeps one entry per CDR3 protein. This repertoire shows 160,000 or so distinct CDR3 sequences, roughly 10% found once; its top ten account for approximately 24%. The sequenced sample was blood. These receptors were taken from a young woman with Graves' hyperthyroidism that later progressed to Graves' ophthalmopathy. CDR3s include the opening cysteine and the closing phenylalanine or tryptophan.

v_gene	len	j_gene	CDR3aa
TRBV7-8	14	TRBJ2-1	CASSLAARRGEQFF
TRBV15	17	TRBJ2-1	CATSRPTGTSDYNEQFF
TRBV6-1	17	TRBJ2-6	CASRKAGLFSGANVLTF
TRBV7-2	18	TRBJ2-1	CASSLVMGAGGTYNEQFF
TRBV5-1	14	TRBJ2-7	CASRRDRLTYEQYF
TRBV2	13	TRBJ2-1	CASSRGQGNEQFF
TRBV5-8	14	TRBJ1-1	CASSRRAANTEAFF
TRBV6-2/TRBV6-3	13	TRBJ2-5	CASSYANGETQYF
TRBV5-8	15	TRBJ1-6	CASSARGWGNSPLHF
TRBV4-1	18	TRBJ1-1	CASSQGRRAGGSNTEAFF
TRBV7-8	15	TRBJ2-3	CASSLVSPPGDTQYF
TRBV14	13	TRBJ1-1	CASSRDRGTEAFF
TRBV19	15	TRBJ2-3	CASSIGLASTDTQYF
TRBV5-1	17	TRBJ1-3	CASSFSGQILSGNTIYF
TRBV2	13	TRBJ1-2	CASTQGSNYGYTF
TRBV30	12	TRBJ1-4	CAWSVLEEKLFF
TRBV11-1	15	TRBJ2-7	CASSLTGGDSYEQYF
TRBV7-3	15	TRBJ2-2	CASSLVPGRGGELFF
TRBV9	14	TRBJ2-1	CASSNLAGVGEQFF
TRBV29-1	9	TRBJ2-5	CRGKETQYF
TRBV18	14	TRBJ2-5	CASSPPGGVETQYF
TRBV27	14	TRBJ1-5	CASSPDRLNQPQHF
TRBV15	15	TRBJ2-3	CATSTKGGLTDTQYF
TRBV19	16	TRBJ2-1	CASSMRTESSYNEQFF
TRBV3-1	15	TRBJ1-5	CASSLSFTGASAQHF
TRBV29-1	15	TRBJ2-2	CSVAFEIGGTGELFF
TRBV15	16	TRBJ1-5	CATSRDLVNSNQPQHF
TRBV7-2	12	TRBJ2-5	CASSLGSETQYF
TRBV27	13	TRBJ2-3	CASSLLATDTQYF
TRBV2	15	TRBJ2-1	CASSTGTSSYNEQFF
TRBV6-2/TRBV6-3	15	TRBJ2-1	CASSYSRGRDNEQFF
TRBV7-9	14	TRBJ2-5	CASSSIAGMETQYF
TRBV5-4	16	TRBJ1-1	CASSLGRDNLNTEAFF
TRBV19	16	TRBJ2-1	CASSSRTSGGSNEQFF
TRBV5-1	12	TRBJ2-7	CASSMTGGEQYF
TRBV6-1	16	TRBJ2-2	CASSTSGTREMGELFF
TRBV7-8	14	TRBJ2-5	CASSTQEIRETQYF
TRBV7-9	19	TRBJ2-1	CASSSIPTALAGDHNEQFF
TRBV7-9	12	TRBJ1-1	CASSLDSRVAFF
TRBV14	16	TRBJ2-1	CASSHLLAKGSNEQFF
TRBV6-1	18	TRBJ1-1	CASTKARGSDRRWTEAFF
TRBV28	13	TRBJ1-2	CASRNRGGYGYTF
TRBV25-1	14	TRBJ1-3	CASSTGYSGNTIYF
TRBV7-6	14	TRBJ2-1	CASSLESGENEQFF
TRBV14	12	TRBJ1-1	CASSQANLRAFF
TRBV7-2	13	TRBJ2-1	CASSPTGSYEQFF
TRBV10-2	15	TRBJ1-3	CASRDRASSGNTIYF
TRBV5-4	15	TRBJ2-7	CASSLEASGRYEQYF
TRBV4-2	15	TRBJ2-3	CASSQGSGDTDTQYF
TRBV20-1	12	TRBJ2-3	CSSNLGGDTQYF
TRBV7-9	17	TRBJ2-2	CASSLLVVGGSGGELFF
TRBV11-1	13	TRBJ2-7	CASSAGNLYEQYF